This TCR beta chain was sequenced in a study of monozygotic twins with inflammatory bowel disease. This CDR3 spans 16 amino acids. Germline V gene sequence: CDR1 LGHNA, CDR2 YSLEER. Added by template switching were UMIs that each held a 6-nucleotide sample barcode. TCRdb reprocessed the 5' RACE reads and reports one entry per CDR3 protein, with no DNA. Its table records over 350,000 distinct CDR3 sequences. The sequenced material came from blood. The chain uses TRBV4-3 and TRBJ2-7; the D call of TRBD1 rests on TCRdb alone, since no DNA is present to check it. This clonotype was obtained from a human donor with ulcerative colitis or Crohn's disease, or a healthy co-twin of an affected twin (not recorded which). CDR3 amino acids: CASSHPPGTDSYEQYF.